The clone carrying this T cell receptor beta chain has only a few counts. The CDR3 has 14 amino acids. V was shortened by 5 bases and J by 0 bases, with 11 bases between the two germline ends. CDR1 and CDR2 from the germline V gene are SQVTM and ANQGSEA. Produced via immunoSEQ multiplex PCR; TCRdb's table is partial and in-frame only. The data hold around 150,000 clones, with roughly 82% observed a single time. These data belong to a study of blood T cell repertoires in COVID-19. The specimen sequenced was peripheral blood. The receptor's source is a man in his sixties or seventies with acute or convalescent COVID-19. J is TRBJ1-3 and V is TRBV29-1; possible D gene TRBD1, 5 bases. The CDR3, as DNA: TGCAGCGTTCCCGACAGCCTCTCTGGAAACACCATATATTTT. It specifies CSVPDSLSGNTIYF.